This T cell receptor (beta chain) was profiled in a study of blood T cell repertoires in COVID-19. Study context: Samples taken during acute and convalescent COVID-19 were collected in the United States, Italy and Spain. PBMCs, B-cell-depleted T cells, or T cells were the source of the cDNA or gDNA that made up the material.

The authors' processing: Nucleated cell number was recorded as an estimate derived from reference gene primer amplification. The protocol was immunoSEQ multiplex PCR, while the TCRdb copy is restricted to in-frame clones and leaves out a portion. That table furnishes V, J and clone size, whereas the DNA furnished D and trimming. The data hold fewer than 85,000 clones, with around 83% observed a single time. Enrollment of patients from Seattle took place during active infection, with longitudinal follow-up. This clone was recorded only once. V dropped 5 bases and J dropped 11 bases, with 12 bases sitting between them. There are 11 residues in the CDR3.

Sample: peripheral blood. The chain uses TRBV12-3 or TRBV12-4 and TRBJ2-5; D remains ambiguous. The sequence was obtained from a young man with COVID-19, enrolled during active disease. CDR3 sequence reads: CASSANSWQYF. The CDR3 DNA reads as TGTGCCAGCAGTGCCAACTCGTGGCAGTACTTC.